These 10 T cell receptor beta chains were all obtained from the same sample, sequenced in a study of blood T cells in healthy people across ages. Next came a second PCR, run for about 7 to 12 cycles, which used a sample-barcoded 5' primer along with a J-beta primer mix. Each CDR3 protein gets one entry after TCRdb re-called the 5' RACE reads with MiXCR. This table has hundreds of thousands of distinct CDR3 sequences, about 45% appearing once. Sequencing was performed on blood. These receptors were collected from a man older than 75 in good health.

CDR3: CASSTGDRYGQYF. CDR3 nucleotides: TGTGCCAGCAGTACCGGGGACAGATACGGGCAGTACTTC. The chain carries TRBV12-3 or TRBV12-4 and TRBJ2-4; 7 bases align to TRBD1. The CDR3 spans 13 residues. The V gene end was trimmed by 5 bases and the J gene end by 13 bases; junction bases not matched to a gene: 11.

This clonotype was recorded once. This could be a read error, since a much larger clone is one nucleotide away. V usage is TRBV29-1 and J usage is TRBJ2-1, with D perhaps being TRBD1 or TRBD2 (5 bases each). V was cut by 4 bases and J by 0 bases, with 16 bases left in between. CDR3 length equals 16 residues. Germline CDR1 reads SQVTM; CDR2 reads ANQGSEA. CDR3 DNA: TGCAGCGTTGCCGGAACCGGGACGGGCTCCTACAATGAGCAGTTCTTC. Protein sequence: CSVAGTGTGSYNEQFF.

There are a few counts of this clonotype. This chain joins TRBV7-6 and TRBJ2-7, with D possibly matching TRBD2 (6 bases). V lost 2 bases and J lost 10, with 15 bases in between. Per the germline V gene, CDR1 is SGHVS and CDR2 is FNYEAQ. The CDR3 sequence is 13 residues long. The chain's CDR3 is CASSLTSIGSQYF. CDR3 sequence (DNA): TGTGCCAGCAGCTTAACTAGCATCGGGTCCCAGTACTTC.

The table lists this clonotype with many counts. V gene TRBV6-5 combines with J gene TRBJ2-1, with 12 bases lining up with TRBD2. The CDR3 has 15 residues. Germline V gene lookup returns CDR1 MNHEY and CDR2 SVGAGI. The V segment lost 5 bases and the J segment 9 bases; nucleotides outside the gene matches: 8. CDR3 loop: CASSPSGRVNGEQFF. The CDR3, as DNA: TGTGCCAGCAGTCCTAGCGGGAGGGTTAATGGTGAGCAGTTCTTC.

The chain carries TRBV5-1 and TRBJ2-4; 8 nucleotides align to TRBD2. CDR1 and CDR2 (germline): SGHRS, YFSETQ. V lost 0 bases to trimming and J lost 0 bases; unmatched junction nucleotides: 5. This CDR3 has 17 amino acids. This chain's CDR3 is CASSLAGGAPAKNIQYF. The DNA for the CDR3 is TGCGCCAGCAGCTTGGCCGGGGGGGCTCCAGCCAAAAACATTCAGTACTTC.

Only a few counts were recorded for this clonotype. The rearrangement links TRBV20-1 to TRBJ2-5, with TRBD1 matching 7 bases. Trimming took 2 bases from V and 6 from J; bases not matched to a gene: 6. CDR1 is DFQATT, CDR2 SNEGSKA, per germline (reference sequence). The CDR3 sequence is 13 residues long. The CDR3 is CSARKTGEQTQYF. In DNA, the CDR3 is TGCAGTGCTAGAAAAACAGGGGAACAGACCCAGTACTTC.

V usage is TRBV5-1 and J usage is TRBJ1-5; D not certain. V gave up 4 bases and J gave up 0 bases, with 11 bases separating them. The CDR3 has 15 residues. Germline V gene data show CDR1 as SGHRS and CDR2 as YFSETQ. The CDR3: CASSRTDPSNQPQHF. The CDR3 nucleotides read TGCGCCAGCAGCCGGACGGATCCTAGCAATCAGCCCCAGCATTTT.

This clonotype has only a few counts. The chain joins TRBV9 to TRBJ2-1; possible D gene TRBD1, 6 bases. The V end was cut by 1 base, the J end by 7 bases, with 18 bases between. There are 16 residues in the CDR3. Germline V CDR1 and CDR2: SGDLS, YYNGEE. CDR3 nucleotides: TGTGCCAGCAGCGTAAGGTTTGGGACACCCGGGAATGAGCAGTTCTTC. Translating it yields CASSVRFGTPGNEQFF.

Comment on this clonotype: Its ends do not fully match the called genes, so a read error is possible. The chain couples TRBV20-1 to TRBJ2-1, with a possible D match to TRBD2 (5 bases). Germline V lookup: CDR1 DFQATT, CDR2 SNEGSKA (reference sequence). The length of the CDR3 is 15 residues. The CDR3 nucleotides are TGCAGTGCTAGTAGGTTGGGAGCCGAGGCCTTTGAGCGGTTCTTC. Encoded protein: CSASRLGAEAFERFF.

The V call is TRBV4-1, the J call TRBJ2-1, with a possible D match to TRBD1 (6 bases). Germline CDR1 and CDR2: MGHRA and YSYEKL. V was trimmed by 1 base and J by 5 bases, leaving 12 bases between them. The CDR3 spans 15 residues. CDR3 protein: CASSQARQAHNEQFF. The DNA of the CDR3 is TGCGCCAGCAGCCAAGCCCGACAGGCTCACAATGAGCAGTTCTTC.